The 2 T cell receptor beta chains reported below all come from one sample, sequenced in a study of CD8+CD57+ T cells in acquired aplastic anemia. Sequenced patients had shown CD8+CD57+ cell expansion by flow cytometry. Profiling that covered TCR beta VDJ and CDR3 relied on genomic DNA as its template. TCRdb redid the calling of the reads with MiXCR, one entry per CDR3 protein. The sample has 160,000 or so distinct CDR3 sequences; over 40% are singletons. The sequenced sample consisted of sorted CD4+, CD8+, or CD8+CD57+ T cells (not recorded which) from PBMCs. The source of these receptors is a human donor with aplastic anemia.

The gene calls are TRBV24-1 and TRBJ2-3; 12 bases fit TRBD2. Germline assignment: CDR1 KGHDR and CDR2 SFDVKD. V dropped 4 bases and J dropped 7; count of bases not matched to a gene: 5. The CDR3 is made up of 15 amino acids. The CDR3 DNA is TGTGCCACCAGTGACTGGACTAGCGGGGACTATACGCAGTATTTT. It translates to CATSDWTSGDYTQYF.

This clonotype was seen repeatedly, ten times or more. This CDR3 is CASRALKGRISYGYTF. The DNA of the CDR3 is TGTGCCAGCAGGGCCTTAAAGGGACGGATATCCTATGGCTACACCTTC. V and J are TRBV6-1 and TRBJ1-2; D is possibly TRBD1 (5 bases). Germline V gives CDR1 MNHNS, CDR2 SASEGT. V lost 6 bases, J lost 4 bases, and 21 bases lay in between. The CDR3 is made up of 16 amino acids.